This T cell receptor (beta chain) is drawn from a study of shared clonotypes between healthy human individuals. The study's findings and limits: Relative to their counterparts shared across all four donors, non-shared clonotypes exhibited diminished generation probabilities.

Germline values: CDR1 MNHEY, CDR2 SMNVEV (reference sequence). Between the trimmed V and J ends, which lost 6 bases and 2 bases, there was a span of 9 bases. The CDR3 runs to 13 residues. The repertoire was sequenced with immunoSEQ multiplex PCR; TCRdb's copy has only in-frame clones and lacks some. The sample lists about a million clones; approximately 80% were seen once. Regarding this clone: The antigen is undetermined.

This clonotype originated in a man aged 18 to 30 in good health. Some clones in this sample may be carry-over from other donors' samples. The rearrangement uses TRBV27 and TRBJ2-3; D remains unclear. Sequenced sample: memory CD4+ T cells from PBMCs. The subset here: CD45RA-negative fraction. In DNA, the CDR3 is TGTGCCAGCAGGAATTTTGCCACAGATACGCAGTATTTT. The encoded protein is CASRNFATDTQYF.